This T cell receptor beta chain appears in the sequencing data of a study of blood T cell repertoires in COVID-19 (dated by TCRdb to the early 2020s). A note on the overall study: Collaborator samples came from the United States, Italy and Spain and covered acute and convalescent phases of COVID-19. Nearly every sample came with metadata listing a de-identified subject ID, COVID-19 status, age in years and sex. The material from the prospective study consisted of cDNA or gDNA derived from T cells, B-cell-depleted T cells, or PBMCs. The repertoires were released in a freely available public database meant as a resource for research on the immune response to SARS-CoV-2. Subjects who had been exposed to COVID-19, were actively infected with it, or had recovered from it provided the deeply sampled blood TCRbeta repertoires that made up the dataset. HLA class I and class II types, where available, came from metadata supplied by the sample provider rather than from assay-based typing. The samples were drawn from the first 160 participants of the ongoing ImmuneRACE study and from 1,200 or so subjects provided by 6 global collaborators. Broad study findings and their caveats: The quantity of clinical and demographic metadata differed by source and by participant and was supplied without curation.

Comments on this clone: What antigen it recognizes has not been identified. Base quality data are lacking; no much larger clone is found one base away.

Collaborating institutions collected whole blood in K2EDTA tubes following their own protocols. Collaborator samples were shipped for TCRbeta analysis as frozen whole blood, isolated PBMCs, or DNA extracted from either sample type. CDR1 MRHNA and CDR2 SNTAGT were looked up in the germline V gene. The CDR3 holds 19 amino acids from the cysteine to the phenylalanine. CDR3 DNA only is kept here, 57 bases in frame from base 1. Trimming accounts for 0 bases at V and 0 bases at J, while the number of junction bases matched to no gene is 9. TCRbeta CDR3 regions were amplified from genomic DNA by means of the immunoSEQ Assay, a bias-controlled multiplex PCR. In the source study's methods: Within the assay, amplification of reference gene primers was used to estimate how many nucleated cells each sample contained. To quantify the absolute abundance of each unique TCRbeta CDR3 rearrangement, sequence reads were collapsed and filtered. For each sample, productive Simpson clonality was calculated as the square root of Simpson's diversity index across productive rearrangements. This immuneACCESS table, as held by TCRdb, lists in-frame sequences with V and J called but not all clones. Of the missing ones, under half trace to an unresolved V gene in checked studies; the others have no known cause. V and J calls and clone size follow that table, whereas D and trimming were derived from the DNA. This sample gives around 120,000 clones in total; about four fifths of them show up just once. The ten top clones hold roughly 10% of the sample.

The TCR sequence derives from a man aged 40-55 years with active or convalescent COVID-19. Sequencing input: peripheral blood. The rearranged segments are TRBV6-4 and TRBJ2-3; 10 junctional bases match TRBD2. At the DNA level, the sequence is TGTGCCAGCAGTGACTCAGCACTAGCGGGGACGTCTAGCACAGATACGCAGTATTTT. It specifies CASSDSALAGTSSTDTQYF.